This T cell receptor (beta chain) was profiled in a study of blood T cell repertoires in COVID-19. In the study overall: The samples span acute and convalescent COVID-19 from the United States, Italy and Spain. PBMCs, B-cell-depleted T cells, or T cells were the source of the cDNA or gDNA that made up the material.

As processed by the authors: Estimation of nucleated cell counts was performed using reference gene primer amplification. Profiled with immunoSEQ multiplex PCR; TCRdb holds only in-frame clones, not every one. Clonal size and the V and J genes are those of that table, whereas D and trimming came from the DNA. There are tens of thousands of clones in the sample; approximately 92% occur only once, and 8% lies in the top ten. V shed 0 bases and J shed 8 bases, with 10 bases lying between them. The germline gives CDR1 SGHVS, CDR2 FQNEAQ. CDR3 length: 13 residues. This clonotype was obtained from a human donor in a cohort sampled during active COVID-19. The genes are TRBV7-8 and TRBJ1-2; the D gene is possibly TRBD1 (5 bases). Sequencing used peripheral blood. The CDR3 coding sequence is TGTGCCAGCAGCTTAGCGGGCGGGACGGGCTACACCTTC. Protein: CASSLAGGTGYTF.